This T cell receptor (beta chain) originates from a study of control samples from healthy donors and cancer patients. V gave up 7 bases and J gave up 7 bases, with 9 bases separating them. The CDR3 is 11 amino acids. The germline gives CDR1 SGHNT, CDR2 YYREEE (reference sequence). Generated by immunoSEQ multiplex PCR, the TCRdb table keeps only in-frame clones and is missing some. This sample has 95,000 to 150,000 clones, with around 87% found just once. This clone was detected once. Input material: blood. This clonotype was obtained from a man aged 40-49 years in good health. The chain combines TRBV5-4 with TRBJ1-5; D ambiguous. CDR3 region: CASRREQPQHF. CDR3 DNA: TGTGCCAGCCGGAGAGAGCAGCCCCAGCATTTT.